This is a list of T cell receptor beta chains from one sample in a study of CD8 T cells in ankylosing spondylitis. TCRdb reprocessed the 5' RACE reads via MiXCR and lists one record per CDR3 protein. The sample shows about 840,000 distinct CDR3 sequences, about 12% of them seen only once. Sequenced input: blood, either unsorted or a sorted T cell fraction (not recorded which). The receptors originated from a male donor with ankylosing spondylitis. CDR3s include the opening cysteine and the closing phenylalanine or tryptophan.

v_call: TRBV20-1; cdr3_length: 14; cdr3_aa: CSASFAVSYNEQFF
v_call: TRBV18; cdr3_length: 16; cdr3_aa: CASSPDRQLLGNTIYF
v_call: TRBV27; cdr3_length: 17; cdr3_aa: CASTARPDRRFQETQYF
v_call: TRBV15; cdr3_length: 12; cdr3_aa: CATSRDNGGRFF
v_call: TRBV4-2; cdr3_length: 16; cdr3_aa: CASSPEKGGRNQPQHF
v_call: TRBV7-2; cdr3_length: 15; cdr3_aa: CASSHTVVSYNEQFF
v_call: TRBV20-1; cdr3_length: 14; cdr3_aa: CSAMLAGYTGELFF
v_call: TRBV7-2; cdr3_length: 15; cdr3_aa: CASRGLAGVADTQYF
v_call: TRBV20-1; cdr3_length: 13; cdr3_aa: CSAETEAYNEQFF
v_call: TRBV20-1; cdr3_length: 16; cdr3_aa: CSARAGVRDRYQPQHF
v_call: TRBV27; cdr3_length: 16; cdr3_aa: CASSSRARDGGTEAFF
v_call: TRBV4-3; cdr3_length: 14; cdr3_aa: CASSQGTGINEQFF
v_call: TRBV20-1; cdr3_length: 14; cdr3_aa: CSASSDGDNEKLFF
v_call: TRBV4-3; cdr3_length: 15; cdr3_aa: CASSQDLARGYGYTF
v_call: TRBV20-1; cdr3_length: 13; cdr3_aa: CSATGTGNTEAFF
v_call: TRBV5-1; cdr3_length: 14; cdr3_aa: CASSPGWSTDTQYF
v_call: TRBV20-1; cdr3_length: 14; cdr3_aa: CSARREGNTGELFF
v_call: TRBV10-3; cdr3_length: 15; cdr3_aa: CAISESNYRSYGYTF
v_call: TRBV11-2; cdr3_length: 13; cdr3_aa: CASSYRVRETQYF
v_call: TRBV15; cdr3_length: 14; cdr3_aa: CATSRETSGYEQFF
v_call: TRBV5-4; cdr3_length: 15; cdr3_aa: CASSPLGTQRNEQYF
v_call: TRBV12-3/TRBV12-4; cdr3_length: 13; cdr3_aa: CASTSTVNSPLHF
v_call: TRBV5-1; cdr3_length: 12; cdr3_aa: CASSFNTDTQYF
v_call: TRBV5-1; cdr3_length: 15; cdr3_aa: CASSLATGDTYEQYF
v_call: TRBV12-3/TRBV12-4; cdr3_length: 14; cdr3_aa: CATQGSGNTGELFF